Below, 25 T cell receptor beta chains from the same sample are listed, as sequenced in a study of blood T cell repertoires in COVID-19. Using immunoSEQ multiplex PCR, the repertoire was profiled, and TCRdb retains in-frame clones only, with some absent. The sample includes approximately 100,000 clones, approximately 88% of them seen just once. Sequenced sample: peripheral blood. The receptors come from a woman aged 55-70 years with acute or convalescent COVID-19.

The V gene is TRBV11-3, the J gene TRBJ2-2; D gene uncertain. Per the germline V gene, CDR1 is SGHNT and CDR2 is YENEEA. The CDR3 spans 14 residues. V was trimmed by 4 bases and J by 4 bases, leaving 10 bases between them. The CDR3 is CASSSPTGTGELFF. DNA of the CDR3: TGTGCCAGCAGCTCCCCAACCGGCACCGGGGAGCTGTTTTTT.

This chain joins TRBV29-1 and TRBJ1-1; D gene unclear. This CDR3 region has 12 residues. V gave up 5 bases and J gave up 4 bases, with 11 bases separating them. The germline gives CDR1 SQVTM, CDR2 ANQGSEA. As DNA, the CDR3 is TGCAGCGTTCCGGGTGGTATCACTGAAGCTTTCTTT. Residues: CSVPGGITEAFF.

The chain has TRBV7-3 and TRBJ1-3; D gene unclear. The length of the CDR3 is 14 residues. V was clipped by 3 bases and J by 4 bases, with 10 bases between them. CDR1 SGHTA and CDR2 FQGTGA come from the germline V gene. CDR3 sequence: CASSFGSQGNTIYF. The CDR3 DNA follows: TGTGCCAGCAGCTTTGGCTCTCAAGGAAACACCATATATTTT.

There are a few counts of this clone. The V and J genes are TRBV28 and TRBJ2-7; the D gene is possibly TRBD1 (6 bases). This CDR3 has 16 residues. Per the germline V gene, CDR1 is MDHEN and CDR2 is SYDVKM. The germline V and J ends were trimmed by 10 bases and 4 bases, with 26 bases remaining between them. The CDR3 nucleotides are TGTGCCACCGAGACCCTTCCAGGCAGGGGTACATACGAGCAGTACTTC. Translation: CATETLPGRGTYEQYF.

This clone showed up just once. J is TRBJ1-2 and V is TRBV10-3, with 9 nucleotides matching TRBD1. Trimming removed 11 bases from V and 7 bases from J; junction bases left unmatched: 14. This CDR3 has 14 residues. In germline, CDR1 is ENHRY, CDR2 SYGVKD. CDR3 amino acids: CAAATGTGSGGYTF. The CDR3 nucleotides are TGTGCCGCCGCGACCGGGACAGGGTCGGGTGGCTACACCTTC.

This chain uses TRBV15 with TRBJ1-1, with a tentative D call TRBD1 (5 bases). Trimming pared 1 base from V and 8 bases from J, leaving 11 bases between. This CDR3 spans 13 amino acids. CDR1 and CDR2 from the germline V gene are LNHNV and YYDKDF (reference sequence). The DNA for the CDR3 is TGTGCCACCAGCAGAGTCTCGAACAGGGAAGCTTTCTTT. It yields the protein CATSRVSNREAFF.

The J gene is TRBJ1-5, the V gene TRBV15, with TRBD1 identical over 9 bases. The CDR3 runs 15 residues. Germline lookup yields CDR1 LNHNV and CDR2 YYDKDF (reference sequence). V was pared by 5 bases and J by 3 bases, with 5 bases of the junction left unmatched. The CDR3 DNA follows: TGTGCCACCAGCGTTAGGACAGGGGTCAATCAGCCCCAGCATTTT. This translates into CATSVRTGVNQPQHF.

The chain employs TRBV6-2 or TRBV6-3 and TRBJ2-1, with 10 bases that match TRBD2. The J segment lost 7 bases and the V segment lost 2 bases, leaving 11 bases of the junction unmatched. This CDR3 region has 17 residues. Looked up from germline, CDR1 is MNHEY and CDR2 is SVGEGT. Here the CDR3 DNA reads TGTGCCAGCAGTTACGAGGCTAGCGGGAGAGCGGGGAATGAGCAGTTCTTC. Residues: CASSYEASGRAGNEQFF.

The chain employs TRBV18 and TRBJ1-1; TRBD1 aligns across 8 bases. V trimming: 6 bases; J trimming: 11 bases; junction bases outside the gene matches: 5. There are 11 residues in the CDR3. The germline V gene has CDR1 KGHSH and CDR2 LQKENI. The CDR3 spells CASSLGQGAFF. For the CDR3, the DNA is TGTGCCAGCTCCCTAGGACAGGGCGCTTTCTTT.

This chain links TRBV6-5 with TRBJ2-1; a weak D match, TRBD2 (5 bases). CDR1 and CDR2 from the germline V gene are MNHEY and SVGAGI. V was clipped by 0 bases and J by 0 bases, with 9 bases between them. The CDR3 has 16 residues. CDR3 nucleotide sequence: TGTGCCAGCAGTTACTCTAGCGCCCTCTCCTACAATGAGCAGTTCTTC. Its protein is CASSYSSALSYNEQFF.

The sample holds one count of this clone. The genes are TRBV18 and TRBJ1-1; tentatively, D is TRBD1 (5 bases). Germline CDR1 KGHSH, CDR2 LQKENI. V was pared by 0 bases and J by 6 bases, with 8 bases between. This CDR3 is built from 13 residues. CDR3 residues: CASSPPPGSEAFF. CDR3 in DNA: TGTGCCAGCTCACCACCGCCAGGGTCTGAAGCTTTCTTT.

The CDR3 protein is CASSPGQGRGNTIYF. CDR3 in DNA: TGTGCCAGCAGCCCGGGACAGGGTAGGGGAAACACCATATATTTT. The chain carries TRBV3-1 (or the pseudogene TRBV3-2) and TRBJ1-3, with 9 bases aligning to TRBD1. J lost 4 bases, V lost 4 bases, and 5 bases had no gene match. Per germline, CDR1 LGHDT and CDR2 YNNKEL (reference sequence). The CDR3 totals 15 residues.

This CDR3 is CASSESGRPEQFF. The CDR3, as DNA: TGTGCCAGCAGTGAGAGCGGGAGGCCTGAGCAGTTCTTC. This chain links TRBV6-1 with TRBJ2-1, with 9 positions matching TRBD2. Trimming took 3 bases from V and 9 from J; bases not matched to a gene: 3. The CDR3 covers 13 residues. CDR1 is MNHNS and CDR2 is SASEGT in the germline V gene.

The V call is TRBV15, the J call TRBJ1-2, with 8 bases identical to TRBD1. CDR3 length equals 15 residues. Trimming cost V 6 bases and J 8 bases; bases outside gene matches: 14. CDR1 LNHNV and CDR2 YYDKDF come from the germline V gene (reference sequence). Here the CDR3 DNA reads TGTGCCACCAGTTCTTTTACTTCAGGGGGCGACGGCTACACCTTC. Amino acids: CATSSFTSGGDGYTF.

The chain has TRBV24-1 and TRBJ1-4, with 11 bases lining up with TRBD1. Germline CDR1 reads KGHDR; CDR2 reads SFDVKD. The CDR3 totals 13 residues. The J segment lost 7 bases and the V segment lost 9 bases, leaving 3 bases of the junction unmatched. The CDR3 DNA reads TGTGCCACCGGGACAGGGGGAAGTGAAAAACTGTTTTTT. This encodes CATGTGGSEKLFF.

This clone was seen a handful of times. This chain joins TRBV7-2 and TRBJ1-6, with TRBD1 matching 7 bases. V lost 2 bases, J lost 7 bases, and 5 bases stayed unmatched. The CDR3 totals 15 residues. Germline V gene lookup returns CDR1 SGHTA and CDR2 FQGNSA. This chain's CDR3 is CASSLRQGLNSPLHF. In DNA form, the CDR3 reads TGTGCCAGCAGCTTAAGACAGGGTCTAAATTCACCCCTCCACTTT.

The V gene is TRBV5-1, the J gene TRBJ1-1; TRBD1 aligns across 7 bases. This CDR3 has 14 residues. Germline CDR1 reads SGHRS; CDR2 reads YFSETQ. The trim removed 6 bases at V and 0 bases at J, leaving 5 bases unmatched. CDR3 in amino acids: CASKAGGMNTEAFF. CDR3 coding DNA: TGCGCCAGCAAGGCAGGGGGGATGAACACTGAAGCTTTCTTT.

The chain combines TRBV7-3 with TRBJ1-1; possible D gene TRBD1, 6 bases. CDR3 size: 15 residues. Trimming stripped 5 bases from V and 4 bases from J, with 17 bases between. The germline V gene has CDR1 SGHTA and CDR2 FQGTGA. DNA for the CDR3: TGTGCCAGCAGCCGCTCTGGGGGGGCGAGCACTGAAGCTTTCTTT. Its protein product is CASSRSGGASTEAFF. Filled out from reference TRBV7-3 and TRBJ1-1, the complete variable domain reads GAGVSQTPSNKVTEKGKYVELRCDPISGHTALYWYRQSLGQGPEFLIYFQGTGAADDSGLPNDRFFAVRPEGSVSTLKIQRTERGDSAVYLCASSRSGGASTEAFFGQGTRLTVV.

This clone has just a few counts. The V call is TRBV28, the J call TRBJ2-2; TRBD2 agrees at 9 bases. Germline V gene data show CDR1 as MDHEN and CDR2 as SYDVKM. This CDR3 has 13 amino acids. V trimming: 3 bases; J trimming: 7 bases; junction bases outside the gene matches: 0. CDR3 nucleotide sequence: TGTGCCAGCAGTTTTAGCGGGGGCGGGGAGCTGTTTTTT. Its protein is CASSFSGGGELFF.

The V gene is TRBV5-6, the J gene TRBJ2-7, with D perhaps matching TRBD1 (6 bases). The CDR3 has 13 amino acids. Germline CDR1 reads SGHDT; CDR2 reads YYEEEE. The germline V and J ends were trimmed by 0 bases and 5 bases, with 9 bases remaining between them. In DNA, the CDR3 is TGTGCCAGCAGCTTGGTGGACAGCAACGAGCAGTACGTC. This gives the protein CASSLVDSNEQYV.

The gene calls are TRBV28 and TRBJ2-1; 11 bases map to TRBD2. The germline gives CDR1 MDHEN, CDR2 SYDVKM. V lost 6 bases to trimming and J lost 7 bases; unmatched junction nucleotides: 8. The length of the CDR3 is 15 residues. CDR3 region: CASSLLAGGRNEQFF. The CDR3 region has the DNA TGTGCCAGCAGCCTATTAGCGGGAGGGAGGAATGAGCAGTTCTTC.

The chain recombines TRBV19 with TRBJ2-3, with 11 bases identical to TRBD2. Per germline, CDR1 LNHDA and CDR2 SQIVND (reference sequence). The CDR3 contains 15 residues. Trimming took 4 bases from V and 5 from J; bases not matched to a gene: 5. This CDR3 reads CASSSAGTSGDTQYF. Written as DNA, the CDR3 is TGTGCCAGTAGTAGCGCCGGGACTAGCGGAGATACGCAGTATTTT.

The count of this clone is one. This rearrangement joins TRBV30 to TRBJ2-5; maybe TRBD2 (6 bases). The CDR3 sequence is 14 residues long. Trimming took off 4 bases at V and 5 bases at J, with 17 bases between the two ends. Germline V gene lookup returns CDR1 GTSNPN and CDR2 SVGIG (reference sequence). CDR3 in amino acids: CAWIPGGEGETQYF. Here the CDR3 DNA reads TGTGCCTGGATCCCCGGAGGGGAAGGGGAGACCCAGTACTTC. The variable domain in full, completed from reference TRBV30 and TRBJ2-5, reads SQTIHQWPATLVQPVGSPLSLECTVEGTSNPNLYWYRQAAGRGLQLLFYSVGIGQISSEVPQNLSASRPQDRQFILSSKKLLLSDSGFYLCAWIPGGEGETQYFGPGTRLLVL.

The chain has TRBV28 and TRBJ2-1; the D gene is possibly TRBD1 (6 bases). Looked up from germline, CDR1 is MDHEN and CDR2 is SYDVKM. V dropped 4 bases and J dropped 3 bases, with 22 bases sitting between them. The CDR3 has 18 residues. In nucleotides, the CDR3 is TGTGCCAGCAGTTCGGGAACAGGGTTAGGAGTGAACTACAATGAGCAGTTCTTC. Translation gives CASSSGTGLGVNYNEQFF.

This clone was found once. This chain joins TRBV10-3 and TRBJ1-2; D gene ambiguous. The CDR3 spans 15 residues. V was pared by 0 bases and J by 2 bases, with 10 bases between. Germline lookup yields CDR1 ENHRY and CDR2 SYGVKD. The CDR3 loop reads CAISESQPSNYGYTF. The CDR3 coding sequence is TGTGCCATCAGTGAGTCACAGCCTTCCAACTATGGCTACACCTTC.